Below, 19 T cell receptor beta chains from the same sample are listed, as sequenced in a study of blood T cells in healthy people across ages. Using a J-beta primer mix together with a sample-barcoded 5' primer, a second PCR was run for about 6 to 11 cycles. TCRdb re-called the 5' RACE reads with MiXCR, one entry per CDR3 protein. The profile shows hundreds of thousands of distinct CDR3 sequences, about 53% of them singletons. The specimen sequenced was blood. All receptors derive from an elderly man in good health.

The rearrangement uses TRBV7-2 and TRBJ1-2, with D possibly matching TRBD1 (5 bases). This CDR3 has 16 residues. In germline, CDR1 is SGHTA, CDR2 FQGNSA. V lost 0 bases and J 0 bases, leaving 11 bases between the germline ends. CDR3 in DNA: TGTGCCAGCAGCTTAGCGGCTGGGACCACTAACTATGGCTACACCTTC. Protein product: CASSLAAGTTNYGYTF.

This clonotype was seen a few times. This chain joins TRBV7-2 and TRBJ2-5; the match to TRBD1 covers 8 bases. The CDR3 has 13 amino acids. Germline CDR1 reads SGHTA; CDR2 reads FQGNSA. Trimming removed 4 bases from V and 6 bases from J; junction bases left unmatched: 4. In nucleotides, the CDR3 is TGTGCCAGCAGCTCCGGACAGGGTCAGACCCAGTACTTC. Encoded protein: CASSSGQGQTQYF.

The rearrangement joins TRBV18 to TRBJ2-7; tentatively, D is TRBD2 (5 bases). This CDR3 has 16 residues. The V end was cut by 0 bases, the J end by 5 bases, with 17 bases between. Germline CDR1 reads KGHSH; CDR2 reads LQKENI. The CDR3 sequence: CASSPPWTQSYHEQYF. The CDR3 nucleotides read TGTGCCAGCTCACCACCGTGGACTCAAAGTTACCACGAGCAGTACTTC.

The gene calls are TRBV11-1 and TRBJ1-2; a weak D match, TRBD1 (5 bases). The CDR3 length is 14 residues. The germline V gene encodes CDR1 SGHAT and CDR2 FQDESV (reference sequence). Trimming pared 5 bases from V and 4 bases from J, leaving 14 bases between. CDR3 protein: CASSLPGLPYGYTF. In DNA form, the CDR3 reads TGTGCCAGCAGCCTTCCGGGGCTTCCCTATGGCTACACCTTC.

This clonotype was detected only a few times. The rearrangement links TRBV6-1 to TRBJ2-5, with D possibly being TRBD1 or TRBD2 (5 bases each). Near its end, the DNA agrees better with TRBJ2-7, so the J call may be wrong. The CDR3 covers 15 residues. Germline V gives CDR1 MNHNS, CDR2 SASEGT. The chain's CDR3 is CASSEALGGAYEQYF. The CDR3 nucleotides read TGTGCCAGCAGTGAAGCGCTTGGGGGAGCCTACGAGCAGTACTTC.

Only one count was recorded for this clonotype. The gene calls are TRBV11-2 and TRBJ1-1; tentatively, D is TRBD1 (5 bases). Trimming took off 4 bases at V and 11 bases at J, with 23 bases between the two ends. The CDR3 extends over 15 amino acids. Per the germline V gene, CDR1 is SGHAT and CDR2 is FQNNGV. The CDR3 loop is CASSSRPRAPPRAFF. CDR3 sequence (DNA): TGTGCCAGCAGCTCAAGACCCAGGGCCCCACCACGGGCTTTCTTT.

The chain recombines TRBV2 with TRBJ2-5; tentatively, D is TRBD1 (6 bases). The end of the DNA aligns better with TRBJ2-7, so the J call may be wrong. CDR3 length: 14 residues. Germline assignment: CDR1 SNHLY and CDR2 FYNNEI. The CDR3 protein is CASSSQGPAYEQYF. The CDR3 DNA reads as TGTGCCAGCAGTAGTCAGGGGCCAGCCTACGAGCAGTACTTC.

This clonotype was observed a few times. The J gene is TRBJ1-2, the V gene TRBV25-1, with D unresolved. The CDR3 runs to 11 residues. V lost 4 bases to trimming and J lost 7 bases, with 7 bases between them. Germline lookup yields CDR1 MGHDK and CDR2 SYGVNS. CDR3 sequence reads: CASSGVSGYTF. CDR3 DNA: TGTGCCAGCAGTGGGGTCTCTGGCTACACCTTC.

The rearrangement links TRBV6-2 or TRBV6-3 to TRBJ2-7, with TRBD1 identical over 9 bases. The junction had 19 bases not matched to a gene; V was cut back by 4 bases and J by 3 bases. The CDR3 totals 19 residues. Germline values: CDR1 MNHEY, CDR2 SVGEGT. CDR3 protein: CASSSDGTGRLAADYEQYF. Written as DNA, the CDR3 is TGTGCCAGCAGTTCAGACGGGACAGGGAGGCTAGCGGCCGACTACGAGCAGTACTTC.

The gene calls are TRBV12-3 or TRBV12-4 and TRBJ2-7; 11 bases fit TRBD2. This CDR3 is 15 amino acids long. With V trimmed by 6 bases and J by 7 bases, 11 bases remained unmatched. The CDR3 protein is CASRLTSGTGNEQYF. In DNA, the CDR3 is TGTGCCAGCAGGTTGACTAGCGGGACAGGCAATGAGCAGTACTTC.

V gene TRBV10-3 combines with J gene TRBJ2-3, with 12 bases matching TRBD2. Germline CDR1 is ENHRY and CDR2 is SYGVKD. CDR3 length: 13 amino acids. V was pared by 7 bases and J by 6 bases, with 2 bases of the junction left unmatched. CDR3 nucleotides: TGTGCCATCACGACTAGCGGGAGTGATACGCAGTATTTT. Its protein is CAITTSGSDTQYF.

CDR3 DNA: TGCAGCGTTGTAAACGTCGACGAGCAGTACTTC. Translation gives CSVVNVDEQYF. This chain uses TRBV29-1 with TRBJ2-7; D uncertain. This CDR3 comprises 11 residues. The germline gives CDR1 SQVTM, CDR2 ANQGSEA. Trimming took 4 bases from V and 5 from J, leaving 9 bases between them.

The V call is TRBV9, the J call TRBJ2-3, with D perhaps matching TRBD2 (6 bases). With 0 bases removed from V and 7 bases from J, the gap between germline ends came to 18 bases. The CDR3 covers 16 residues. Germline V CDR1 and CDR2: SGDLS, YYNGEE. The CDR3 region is CASSVAGTGVTYTQYF. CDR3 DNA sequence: TGTGCCAGCAGCGTAGCCGGAACGGGAGTAACGTATACGCAGTATTTT.

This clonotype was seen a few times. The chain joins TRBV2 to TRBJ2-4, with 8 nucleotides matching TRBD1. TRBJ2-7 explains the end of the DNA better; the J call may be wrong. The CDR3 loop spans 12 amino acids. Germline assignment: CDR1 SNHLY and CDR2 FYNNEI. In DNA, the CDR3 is TGTGCCAGCACCTTGACAGGGGACGAGCAGTACTTC. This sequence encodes CASTLTGDEQYF.

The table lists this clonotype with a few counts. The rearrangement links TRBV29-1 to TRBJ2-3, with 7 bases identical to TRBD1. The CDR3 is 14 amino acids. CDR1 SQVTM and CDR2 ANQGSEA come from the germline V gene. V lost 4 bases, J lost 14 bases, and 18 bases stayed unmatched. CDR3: CSVGQGPAHRYAYF. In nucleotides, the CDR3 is TGCAGCGTTGGACAGGGACCCGCGCACAGATACGCGTATTTT.

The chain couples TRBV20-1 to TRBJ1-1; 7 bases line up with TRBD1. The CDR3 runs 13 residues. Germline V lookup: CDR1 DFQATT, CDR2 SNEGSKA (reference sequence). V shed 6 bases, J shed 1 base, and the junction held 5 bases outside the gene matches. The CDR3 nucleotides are TGCAGTGCAGAGGACAGGTCGAACACTGAAGCTTTCTTT. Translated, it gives CSAEDRSNTEAFF.

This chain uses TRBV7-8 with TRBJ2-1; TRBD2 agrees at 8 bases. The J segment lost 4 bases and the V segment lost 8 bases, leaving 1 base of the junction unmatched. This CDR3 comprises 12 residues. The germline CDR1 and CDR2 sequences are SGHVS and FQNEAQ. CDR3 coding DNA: TGTGCCAGCGGCGGGGGGTACAATGAGCAGTTCTTC. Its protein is CASGGGYNEQFF. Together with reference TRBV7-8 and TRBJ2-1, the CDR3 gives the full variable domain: GAGVSQSPRYKVAKRGQDVALRCDPISGHVSLFWYQQALGQGPEFLTYFQNEAQLDKSGLPSDRFFAERPEGSVSTLKIQRTQQEDSAVYLCASGGGYNEQFFGPGTRLTVL.

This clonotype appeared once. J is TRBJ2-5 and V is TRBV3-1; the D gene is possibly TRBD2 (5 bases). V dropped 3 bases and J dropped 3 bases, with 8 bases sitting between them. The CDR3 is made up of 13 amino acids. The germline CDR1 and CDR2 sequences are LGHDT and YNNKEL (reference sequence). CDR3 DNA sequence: TGTGCCAGCAGCCACGAGCGGAAAGAGACCCAGTACTTC. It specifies CASSHERKETQYF.

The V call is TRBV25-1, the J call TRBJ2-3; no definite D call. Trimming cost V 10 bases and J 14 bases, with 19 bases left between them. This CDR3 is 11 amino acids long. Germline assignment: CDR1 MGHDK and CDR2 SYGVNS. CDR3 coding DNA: TGTGCCACCCGACGGCACAGATACGCGTATTTT. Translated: CATRRHRYAYF.